This TCR beta chain was observed in a study of T cells in localized non-small cell lung cancer. Study results and limitations: It was uninvolved adjacent lung that showed the highest T cell clonality, exceeding tumor. Among blood samples, higher T cell density accompanied longer overall survival. In adjacent lung, a median roughly 57 of the top 100 tumor clones were found.

Concerning this clone itself: Its antigen is as yet unknown.

V gave up 4 bases and J gave up 6 bases; unmatched junction bases: 10. CDR3 size: 15 residues. CDR1 is SGHDN, CDR2 FVKESK, per germline. Produced via immunoSEQ multiplex PCR; TCRdb's table is partial and in-frame only. The repertoire includes about 35,000 clones, around 90% of them detected once, and more than 4% sits in the top ten. Sequencing used peripheral blood, obtained before any cancer treatment. The gene calls are TRBV14 and TRBJ1-2; 8 nucleotides align to TRBD1. The sequence was collected from a man aged 40-75 years with stage I lung adenocarcinoma. The CDR3 protein is CASSLGHRGLDGYTF. The CDR3, as DNA: TGTGCCAGCAGCCTCGGGCACAGGGGGTTAGATGGCTACACCTTC.